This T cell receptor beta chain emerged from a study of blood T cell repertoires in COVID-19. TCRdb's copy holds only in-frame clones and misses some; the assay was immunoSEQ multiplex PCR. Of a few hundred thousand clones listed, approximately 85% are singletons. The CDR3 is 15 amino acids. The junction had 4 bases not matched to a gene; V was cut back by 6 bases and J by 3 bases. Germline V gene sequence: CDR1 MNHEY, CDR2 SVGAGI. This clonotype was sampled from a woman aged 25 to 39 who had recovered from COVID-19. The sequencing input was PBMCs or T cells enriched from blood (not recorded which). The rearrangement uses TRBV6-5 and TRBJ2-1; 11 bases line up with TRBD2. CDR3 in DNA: TGTGCCAGCAGCCGGACTAGCGGGTTCTACAATGAGCAGTTCTTC. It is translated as CASSRTSGFYNEQFF.